The T cell receptor beta chain under discussion was sequenced for a study of cytomegalovirus exposure and HLA in healthy donors. The CDR3 has 15 amino acids. V was pared by 7 bases and J by 0 bases, with 7 bases of the junction left unmatched. The V gene's germline CDR1 is MNHEY and CDR2 SVGAGI. With 60 Vbeta and 13 Jbeta primers, the PCR was carried out. Some clones are missing from TCRdb's copy, which holds only in-frame ones; the method was immunoSEQ multiplex PCR. This sample yields some 110,000 clones, of which around 80% are seen a single time; around 5% belongs to the top ten. This clonotype originated in a man in his thirties or forties in good health and CMV-seropositive. Sample: PBMCs. The chain recombines TRBV6-5 with TRBJ2-5, with 8 bases aligning to TRBD2. The CDR3 here is CASTRNSGDQETQYF. CDR3 DNA sequence: TGTGCCAGCACCCGGAATAGCGGGGACCAAGAGACCCAGTACTTC.